One sample yielded the 5 T cell receptor beta chains listed below, sequenced in a study of blood T cells in healthy people across ages. The use of a sample-barcoded 5' primer and a J-beta primer mix characterized a second PCR of roughly 6 to 11 cycles. TCRdb reprocessed the 5' RACE reads with MiXCR, giving one entry per CDR3 protein. The data contain roughly 1.7 million distinct CDR3 sequences, 30% to 40% of them singletons. The sequenced sample was blood. These receptors were collected from a woman in her twenties or thirties in good health.

V usage is TRBV5-4 and J usage is TRBJ2-1; D unresolved. The V gene lost 1 base and the J gene lost 6 bases, with 8 bases spanning the gap. CDR1 is SGHNT and CDR2 is YYREEE in the germline V gene (reference sequence). The CDR3 has 13 residues. CDR3 loop: CASSLWPVNEQFF. Written as DNA, the CDR3 is TGTGCCAGCAGCTTGTGGCCAGTCAATGAGCAGTTCTTC.

This clonotype was seen a few times. The chain couples TRBV30 to TRBJ2-1; D call uncertain. The CDR3 runs to 13 residues. Germline loops: CDR1 GTSNPN, CDR2 SVGIG (reference sequence). CDR3 amino acids: CGATYGDYNEQFF. Here the CDR3 DNA reads TGTGGAGCCACATATGGGGACTACAATGAGCAGTTCTTC.

The rearrangement uses TRBV11-2 and TRBJ2-7; tentative D call: TRBD2 (6 bases). The V gene's germline CDR1 is SGHAT and CDR2 FQNNGV. V dropped 4 bases and J dropped 0 bases, with 22 bases sitting between them. The CDR3 spans 18 residues. The CDR3 here is CASSSNRRGINSSYEQYF. The CDR3 DNA reads as TGTGCCAGCAGCTCCAACCGACGGGGGATTAATAGCTCCTACGAGCAGTACTTC.

The V call is TRBV12-3 or TRBV12-4, the J call TRBJ1-4, with D uncertain. V lost 4 bases and J 8 bases, leaving 11 bases between the germline ends. The length of the CDR3 is 13 residues. The CDR3: CASSYDRLEKLFF. CDR3 coding DNA: TGTGCCAGCAGTTACGACCGATTGGAAAAACTGTTTTTT.

This clonotype turned up a few times. The gene calls are TRBV20-1 and TRBJ1-2; TRBD1 is a possible D gene (5 bases). The V end lost 7 bases, the J end lost 8 bases, and 11 bases lay between the germline ends. From germline, CDR1 is DFQATT and CDR2 SNEGSKA (reference sequence). The CDR3 is made up of 10 amino acids. This CDR3 is CSGGGGGYTF. DNA of the CDR3: TGCAGTGGCGGGGGAGGAGGCTACACCTTC.